Below are 24 T cell receptor beta chains sequenced from a single sample in a study of response to subunit inactivated influenza vaccine (dated by TCRdb to 2017 to 2018). Libraries were constructed by RT-PCR. Sequencing used an Illumina HiSeq 2500. TCRdb reworked the public reads: Q25 trimming with fastp, MiXCR clone assembly, productive beta chains retained. Entries that share a CDR3 protein sequence are merged under the most common genes and DNA. Recorded for this sample are about half a million distinct CDR3 sequences; 25% of them occurred a single time. The ten largest clonotypes hold 1.9% of the sample. The sample was CD4+ T cells sorted from PBMCs, taken approximately 5 days after vaccination. These receptors all stem from a man aged 50 to 60 who received an inactivated influenza vaccine. Donor details come from another sample of the same person, matched by shared clones.

The V and J genes are TRBV29-1 and TRBJ2-1, with TRBD2 matching over 14 bases. The J segment lost 10 bases and the V segment lost 4 bases, leaving 9 bases of the junction unmatched. The CDR3 sequence is 15 residues long. The germline V gene has CDR1 SQVTM and CDR2 ANQGSEA. Here the CDR3 reads CSVGKTSGRAWEQFF. The CDR3 DNA reads as TGCAGCGTTGGTAAGACTAGCGGGAGGGCCTGGGAGCAGTTCTTC.

The chain is built from TRBV4-3 and TRBJ2-2; D gene ambiguous. The CDR3 has 15 residues. Germline CDR1 LGHNA, CDR2 YSLEER. V lost 4 bases and J 1 base, leaving 10 bases between the germline ends. CDR3 DNA: TGCGCCAGCAGCCCCGGCAGACAGAACACCGGGGAGCTGTTTTTT. It translates to CASSPGRQNTGELFF.

This clonotype was found a few times. The chain is built from TRBV4-3 and TRBJ2-3, with 9 bases identical to TRBD2. V dropped 0 bases and J dropped 2; count of bases not matched to a gene: 6. The CDR3 spans 17 residues. The V gene's germline CDR1 is LGHNA and CDR2 YSLEER. The CDR3 is CASSQDVERGVTDTQYF. CDR3 in DNA: TGCGCCAGCAGCCAAGATGTCGAGCGGGGGGTCACAGATACGCAGTATTTT.

This chain connects TRBV4-2 to TRBJ1-1; no firm D call. The CDR3 extends over 15 amino acids. Deletions cut 2 bases from V and 0 bases from J, with 10 bases between. Germline loops: CDR1 LGHNA, CDR2 YNFKEQ. Written as DNA, the CDR3 is TGTGCCAGCAGCCAATTGGAGTTGGTGAACACTGAAGCTTTCTTT. It yields the protein CASSQLELVNTEAFF.

A few counts support this clonotype. V is TRBV7-9 and J is TRBJ2-5; D is unresolved. CDR1 is SEHNR and CDR2 is FQNEAQ in the germline V gene (reference sequence). The CDR3 totals 13 residues. V was shortened by 5 bases and J by 0 bases, with 7 bases between the two germline ends. CDR3 sequence reads: CASSDTYQETQYF. As DNA, the CDR3 is TGTGCCAGCAGCGACACATACCAAGAGACCCAGTACTTC.

The genes are TRBV29-1 and TRBJ2-3; D not resolved. V was clipped by 3 bases and J by 1 base, with 11 bases between them. CDR3 length equals 14 residues. Germline V gives CDR1 SQVTM, CDR2 ANQGSEA. The CDR3 sequence is CSVDEWARTDTQYF. The CDR3 region has the DNA TGCAGCGTTGACGAATGGGCTCGCACAGATACGCAGTATTTT.

This chain joins TRBV7-2 and TRBJ2-3, with D unresolved. The CDR3 totals 12 residues. The V gene lost 5 bases and the J gene lost 6 bases, with 9 bases spanning the gap. The germline gives CDR1 SGHTA, CDR2 FQGNSA. The CDR3 here is CASSRPPDTQYF. CDR3 sequence (DNA): TGTGCCAGCAGCCGACCGCCGGATACGCAGTATTTT.

J is TRBJ2-5 and V is TRBV7-2; D not certain. Germline CDR1 and CDR2: SGHTA and FQGNSA. Trimming shortened V by 8 bases and J by 5 bases, and 9 bases separated the two germline ends. The CDR3 runs 11 residues. CDR3 sequence reads: CASQDLETQYF. The CDR3 DNA sequence: TGTGCCAGCCAAGACTTGGAGACCCAGTACTTC.

V is TRBV12-3 or TRBV12-4 and J is TRBJ1-5, with D hard to call. The V end lost 1 base, the J end lost 7 bases, and 11 bases lay between the germline ends. This CDR3 comprises 14 residues. CDR3 nucleotide sequence: TGTGCCAGCAGTTTAGGATGGGTGGAACAGCCCCAGCATTTT. It specifies CASSLGWVEQPQHF.

A few counts support this clonotype. This chain joins TRBV19 and TRBJ2-3, with D possibly matching TRBD1 (6 bases). Between the trimmed V and J ends, which lost 8 bases and 6 bases, there was a span of 9 bases. The CDR3 has 11 amino acids. CDR1 and CDR2 (germline): LNHDA, SQIVND (reference sequence). CDR3 DNA sequence: TGTGCCAGTGAGGGGGTCGATACGCAGTATTTT. Residues: CASEGVDTQYF.

This clonotype turned up a few times. The V call is TRBV20-1, the J call TRBJ2-2; 8 bases are a match to TRBD1. CDR3 size: 14 residues. Trimming at V came to 8 bases and at J to 1 base, leaving 6 bases not matched to a gene. The germline gives CDR1 DFQATT, CDR2 SNEGSKA (reference sequence). The CDR3 loop is CSTPGTGNTGELFF. The CDR3 coding sequence is TGCAGTACACCCGGGACAGGGAACACCGGGGAGCTGTTTTTT.

The J gene is TRBJ2-7, the V gene TRBV7-2; possible D gene TRBD2, 6 bases. The CDR3 runs 15 residues. The V end was cut by 5 bases, the J end by 10 bases, with 24 bases between. Germline V gene sequence: CDR1 SGHTA, CDR2 FQGNSA. As DNA, the CDR3 is TGTGCCAGCAGCGGGACCCCCAGCGGGCTAGCGTCACAGTACTTC. It yields the protein CASSGTPSGLASQYF.

In its sample, this clonotype was seen a few times. The chain uses TRBV20-1 and TRBJ1-1; 9 bases are a match to TRBD1. CDR1 is DFQATT and CDR2 is SNEGSKA in the germline V gene (reference sequence). The CDR3 totals 14 residues. Trimming took 5 bases from V and 2 from J; bases not matched to a gene: 6. This CDR3 reads CSAGMDRGNTEAFF. The DNA for the CDR3 is TGCAGTGCTGGAATGGACAGGGGCAACACTGAAGCTTTCTTT.

This rearrangement joins TRBV4-1 to TRBJ2-2; the D gene is possibly TRBD1 (6 bases). The germline gives CDR1 MGHRA, CDR2 YSYEKL. Trimming took 0 bases from V and 4 from J, leaving 12 bases between them. There are 16 residues in the CDR3. Here the CDR3 DNA reads TGCGCCAGCAGCCAAGAAGAAACAGGGCTCACCGGGGAGCTGTTTTTT. Protein: CASSQEETGLTGELFF.

A few counts support this clonotype. This chain uses TRBV4-2 with TRBJ2-5, with TRBD2 matching 11 bases. Germline-derived CDR1 and CDR2 are LGHNA and YNFKEQ. The ends lost 6 bases at V and 5 bases at J; junction bases unmatched: 14. CDR3 size: 17 residues. CDR3 nucleotide sequence: TGTGCCAGCAGTAAAAACGTAGCGGGAGGGGGATCGGAGACCCAGTACTTC. The encoded protein is CASSKNVAGGGSETQYF.

This clonotype was seen a handful of times. V gene TRBV3-1 combines with J gene TRBJ2-2; D remains ambiguous. The CDR3 consists of 12 residues. Per the germline V gene, CDR1 is LGHDT and CDR2 is YNNKEL (reference sequence). With 4 bases removed from V and 7 bases from J, the gap between germline ends came to 7 bases. In DNA form, the CDR3 reads TGTGCCAGCAGCCGGACGTTCGGGGAGCTGTTTTTT. Its protein is CASSRTFGELFF.

This clonotype came up many times. At one of its ends the junction is not consistent with the germline gene, which may arise from a read error. CDR3 loop: CASSDSPVRTQYF. In DNA, the CDR3 is TGTGCCAGCAGTGACTCGCCCGTCCGGACCCAGTACTTC. The gene calls are TRBV6-5 and TRBJ2-5, with unresolved D. The CDR3 sequence is 13 residues long. Germline CDR1 is MNHEY and CDR2 is SVGAGI.

In this sample, this clonotype turned up a few times. This chain joins TRBV12-3 or TRBV12-4 and TRBJ1-5; 7 bases are shared with TRBD1. After removal of 1 base from V and 9 bases from J, the junction contained 6 bases not matched to a gene. The CDR3 consists of 14 residues. The CDR3 sequence: CASSLGDRVAPQHF. As DNA, the CDR3 is TGTGCCAGCAGTTTAGGGGACAGAGTGGCGCCCCAGCATTTT.

This clonotype was observed once. The chain has TRBV6-1 and TRBJ2-2, with D possibly TRBD1 on 6 matching bases. This CDR3 is built from 17 residues. The germline V and J ends were trimmed by 6 bases and 3 bases, with 20 bases remaining between them. Germline V gives CDR1 MNHNS, CDR2 SASEGT. The DNA of the CDR3 is TGTGCCAGCAGCCCTTCAGGGGCAGGGCAATACACCGGGGAGCTGTTTTTT. It is translated as CASSPSGAGQYTGELFF.

This clonotype was found a few times. The rearrangement links TRBV21-1 to TRBJ2-7; TRBD1 is the table's D call and was not checked against the DNA. TRBV21-1 is a recognized pseudogene. The CDR3 is 15 amino acids. The CDR3 here is CASSLKGQGDYEQYF. The CDR3 DNA follows: TGTGCCAGTAGCCTGAAGGGACAGGGGGACTACGAGCAGTACTTC.

This clonotype was recorded a few times. Here the CDR3 reads CASSHGQGRSGYTF. For the CDR3, the DNA is TGCGCCAGCAGCCACGGACAGGGGAGGAGTGGCTACACCTTC. The chain uses TRBV4-1 and TRBJ1-2, with 9 bases matching TRBD1. The germline CDR1 and CDR2 sequences are MGHRA and YSYEKL. V shed 3 bases, J shed 7 bases, and the junction held 6 bases outside the gene matches. The CDR3 has 14 residues.

V and J are TRBV7-8 and TRBJ2-7; TRBD1 matches 10 bases. The CDR3 runs to 15 residues. V dropped 5 bases and J dropped 3; count of bases not matched to a gene: 7. Per the germline V gene, CDR1 is SGHVS and CDR2 is FQNEAQ. The DNA of the CDR3 is TGTGCCAGCAGCCGGTTGGGACAGGGGCTCTACGAGCAGTACTTC. Protein product: CASSRLGQGLYEQYF.

The chain employs TRBV12-3 or TRBV12-4 and TRBJ2-3, with TRBD1 identical over 8 bases. The CDR3 length is 15 residues. J gave up 2 bases and V 4 bases, and 5 bases lay outside the gene matches. CDR3 DNA sequence: TGTGCCAGCAGTTATCGACAGGGGAACACAGATACGCAGTATTTT. Translation: CASSYRQGNTDTQYF.

The chain employs TRBV11-2 and TRBJ2-4, with 12 positions matching TRBD1. This CDR3 spans 17 amino acids. The trim removed 5 bases at V and 1 base at J, leaving 6 bases unmatched. Germline V gene data show CDR1 as SGHAT and CDR2 as FQNNGV. CDR3 sequence reads: CASSPGQGARAKNIQYF. The CDR3 DNA is TGTGCCAGCAGCCCGGGACAGGGGGCGAGGGCCAAAAACATTCAGTACTTC.